The T cell receptor beta chain under discussion was sequenced for a study of cytomegalovirus exposure and HLA in healthy donors (dated by TCRdb to 2015 to 2018). Background on the whole study: In an earlier analysis of some 610 of the donors, 276 Gb of sequence data and 100 million or so unique TCR beta sequences from 150 million to 200 million T cells were reported. An early release that covered more than 550 HLA-typed donors contained approximately 300 gigabases of sequencing data and tens of millions of unique TCR sequences. Of the roughly 410 genotyped donors, 70% to 90% were placed in the genetic ancestry cluster associated with self-reported Caucasian donors. The aim of the study was to test whether cataloging public T cell receptors could identify signatures of past pathogen exposure. The study used immunosequencing to profile the T cell repertoires of approximately 690 subjects and linked those repertoires to cytomegalovirus serostatus. Along with the approximately 700-subject first cohort, a separate validation cohort of over a hundred different subjects was used. High-throughput TCR immunosequencing, statistical association of individual TCRs with disease status, and machine learning were combined to predict cytomegalovirus infection status. A later analysis re-analyzed previously published TCR beta repertoires from 650 to 800 donors and added high-resolution HLA genotyping to study TCR occurrence patterns. Rather than drawing on any new phenotypic data, the later analysis identified candidate immune exposures from TCR beta sequences and the way those sequences occurred across donors. An earlier analysis of roughly 600 of the donors used high-throughput TCR beta sequencing to judge whether each TCR beta V gene segment behaved as functional or pseudogenic. Donor age, sex, ethnicity and CMV serostatus were collected together with the repertoire data. A later genetic analysis used genome-wide SNP genotypes for about 55% of the 666 donors, treating that subset as a discovery cohort. Every discovery cohort repertoire had been produced on one sequencing platform. HLA typing covered class I and class II loci at four-digit resolution. The number of donors typed differed by locus, with 629-630 for A, B, C, DRB1 and DQB1, about 500 for DQA1, nearly 610 for DPA1, and 472 for DPB1. Four or five DR-DQ haplotypes were handled as single units for association and clustering, since linkage in the cohort was strong. Among under 450 genotyped donors of the cohort, an average of approximately 240,000 unique TCR beta nucleotide sequences were sequenced per donor, around 20% of them non-productive.

Library preparation was by the immunoSEQ multiplex PCR assay. For the multiplex PCR, a mixture combining 60 forward primers for TCR Vbeta segments and 13 reverse primers for TCR Jbeta segments was used. The CDR3 region of rearranged TCR beta genes was amplified from genomic DNA with a multiplex PCR assay. The Illumina HiSeq System was used to sequence the amplified TCR beta libraries as 87-base-pair reads. The study's processing was this. A later analysis counted 65 million to 90 million unique TCR beta chains across the 650 to 800 repertoires, and some 11 million of these chains were shared by at least two donors. A nearest-neighbor algorithm error-corrected the raw reads and collapsed the reads into unique sequences, merging closely related sequences to remove PCR and sequencing errors. CDR3 sequences were aligned to IMGT reference sequences to assign V, D and J gene segments. For a sequence to be retained, at least a six-nucleotide match to both a V gene segment and a J gene segment was required. A rearrangement counted as productive if the CDR3 had no stop codons and remained in frame with V and J, and every other rearrangement counted as non-productive. CDR3 was defined by IMGT convention, running from the second conserved V-encoded cysteine to the conserved J-encoded phenylalanine. The earlier analysis of about 620 of the donors excluded sequences that lacked an unambiguous match to a single V gene segment. In an earlier analysis of several hundred of the donors, a V segment was called functional when productive rearrangements were above 56.7%, and segregating when the standard deviation between donors exceeded 5%. To diagnose cytomegalovirus status from the catalog of TCR beta chain sequences, a statistical classification framework was built. In a later analysis, TCR nucleotide sequences were compared against IMGT/GENE-DB human TR gene sequences so that V and J genes could be assigned. Using the TCRdist pipeline, a later analysis assigned CDR3 sequences along with most-parsimonious VDJ recombination scenarios. A later analysis defined each TCR beta chain by its CDR3 amino acid sequence plus V-gene family, and excluded reads lacking a unique V-gene family. To address suspected cross-contamination and a sequencing artifact, a later analysis removed 592 highly shared, low-generation-probability nucleotide sequences. A later analysis calculated a clonal expansion index for each public chain from normalized within-repertoire ranks of inferred template counts. In a later analysis, generation probabilities were computed using a VDJ recombination model fitted to out-of-frame rearrangements, and the results were checked against IGoR. Hypergeometric tests were used in a later analysis to score TCR-TCR, TCR-HLA and TCR-CMV co-occurrence, with a repertoire-size bias correction applied to the TCR pairs. To estimate false discovery rates, a later analysis permuted the HLA or CMV assignments 20 times. In a later analysis, co-occurring TCRs were grouped using DBSCAN, with TCRdist sequence similarity added in when clustering inside HLA-allele-positive subsets. Co-occurrence clustering excluded repertoires with fewer than 30,000 or more than 120,000 public chains, plus five with anomalous nucleotide sharing. TCRdb limited this immuneACCESS table to in-frame rearrangements with V and J called. A share of clones is missing; checked studies link under half to unresolved V genes, and the rest is unexplained. V, J and clone size were drawn from that table, and D and trimming were deduced from the DNA. The sample has about 120,000 clones on record, 80% of them singletons. 8.5% to 10% of the sample lies in the top ten.

For this clone: No antigen is known for it. No base quality values were provided; no much bigger clone lies one nucleotide off.

Results the study describes overall, beyond this receptor: Immune exposure information for the cohort was limited to CMV serostatus. When HLA alleles, especially DR and DQ, strongly co-occurred, TCR associations were difficult to assign to individual alleles. A group of highly shared sequence variants was considered likely to be a technical artifact of the sequencing pipeline. The authors suggested that the approach could potentially be extended to other disease states and immunological phenotypes. About 17 rarely observed V segments, including chromosome 9 orphons, were excluded from the earlier analysis of about 600 of the donors because counts were too low. The classifier was reported to diagnose cytomegalovirus status with high specificity and sensitivity in both the original cohort and the validation cohort. In vitro tests confirmed that three of the cytomegalovirus-associated TCR beta chains recognize cytomegalovirus antigens. According to a later analysis, parvovirus B19, influenza, CMV and Epstein-Barr virus appeared linked to several top co-occurrence clusters. A later genetic analysis reported fewer N-insertions in productive TCRs among donors in an Asian-associated ancestry cluster than the approximately 670-donor mean. Sequencing depth was assumed to be roughly uniform across donors in the presence/absence analyses, though that assumption may not hold. In a later genetic analysis, a missense DCLRE1C variant was associated with V-gene and J-gene trimming of TCR beta chains, and the association was replicated in an independent cohort. A further reported finding was that TCR beta sequences accurately predicted the HLA-A and HLA-B alleles for most subjects in the first cohort. In a later analysis, the rate of TCR association differed among HLA loci, with DRB1 alleles having the most associated TCRs and HLA-C alleles having the fewest. In this cohort, only TCR beta chains were sequenced, and detectable features were limited by the absence of alpha or paired-chain data. Because HLA typing was missing for some donors at each locus, association tests included only the typed subset. In a later analysis, HLA-associated TCR beta chains were found to be more clonally expanded and to have lower generation probabilities than equally common non-associated chains. The study listed 170 or so TCR beta chains as associated with cytomegalovirus. A later analysis associated about 17,000 TCR beta sequences with specific HLA alleles at a false discovery rate of 0.05. Most TCR sequences were observed very rarely across donors, whereas some public TCRs were present in many individuals. An earlier analysis of approximately 530 of the donors showed that most TCR beta V segments appeared in productive rearrangements either about 87% or about 30% of the time, which broadly matched IMGT annotations. A later analysis found that most CMV-associated TCR beta chains appeared HLA-restricted, with HLA associations seemingly driven largely by CMV exposure. Linkage disequilibrium might explain the correlated functional status among segregating V segments, but an unknown experimental factor could not be excluded.

The cohort consisted of approximately 670 healthy bone marrow donors. At the time of sampling, all cohort members were nominally healthy, though unrecorded immune exposures were likely present. The donor was CMV seropositive and belonged to the group of about 290 seropositive cohort members. Each donor provided a peripheral blood sample, and peripheral blood mononuclear cells were used for TCR beta sequencing. Genomic DNA extraction from the blood cell samples was performed with the Qiagen DNeasy Blood Extraction Kit. The source material was PBMCs. The sequence was obtained from a female donor in good health and CMV-seropositive.

The nucleotide sequence reads TGTGCCAGCAGCTTATCAGCGGGGGACGCAGATACGCAGTATTTT. The encoded protein is CASSLSAGDADTQYF. The rearranged chain carries TRBV7-6 and TRBJ2-3, and 8 junction bases match TRBD2. Here V drops 2 bases and J drops 4 bases, and the junction holds 5 bases not matched to any gene. Including the terminal cysteine and phenylalanine, the CDR3 comprises 15 residues. Only the CDR3 portion is preserved as DNA: 45 bases, with reading frame beginning at the first base. From a lookup of the germline V gene, CDR1 and CDR2 are SGHVS and FNYEAQ.